The 10 T cell receptor beta chains presented below share a single source sample, sequenced in a study of molecular identifiers for immune sequencing clone quantification. TCRdb itself ran the PCR reads through MiXCR, one entry per CDR3 protein. The table lists a few hundred thousand distinct CDR3 sequences, less than 30% of them singletons. The source material was naive CD8+ T cells from blood, with Jurkat cell RNA spiked in. The subset denotes: FACS-sorted CD8+CD4-CCR7+CD45RA+ naive T cells. These receptors all come from a human donor in good health. Some libraries in this study had Jurkat cell RNA spiked in.

The V and J genes are TRBV19 and TRBJ1-1, with 9 nucleotides matching TRBD1. The junction had 8 bases not matched to a gene; V was cut back by 5 bases and J by 4 bases. Per germline, CDR1 LNHDA and CDR2 SQIVND (reference sequence). CDR3 size: 15 residues. For the CDR3, the DNA is TGTGCCAGTAGTGAAGTTGGGACAGGGTCCACTGAAGCTTTCTTT. As protein: CASSEVGTGSTEAFF.

This clonotype has ten or more counts. The V and J genes are TRBV7-9 and TRBJ2-3, with 7 bases matching TRBD1. V lost 5 bases, J lost 2 bases, and 7 bases stayed unmatched. From germline, CDR1 is SEHNR and CDR2 FQNEAQ (reference sequence). The CDR3 loop spans 15 amino acids. The CDR3 region has the DNA TGTGCCAGCAGCAAGAGGGACAGCTTCACAGATACGCAGTATTTT. Translation: CASSKRDSFTDTQYF.

Ten or more counts support this clonotype. The chain combines TRBV7-6 with TRBJ1-5; D is unclear. Germline CDR1 and CDR2: SGHVS and FNYEAQ. The V end was cut by 4 bases, the J end by 0 bases, with 4 bases between. This CDR3 contains 13 residues. The CDR3 sequence is CASSSHSNQPQHF. The CDR3 DNA follows: TGTGCCAGCAGCTCCCATAGCAATCAGCCCCAGCATTTT.

This clonotype has a count of ten or more. V usage is TRBV25-1 and J usage is TRBJ1-1; 7 bases are a match to TRBD1. The ends lost 1 base at V and 8 bases at J; junction bases unmatched: 7. The CDR3 runs 14 residues. Germline CDR1 reads MGHDK; CDR2 reads SYGVNS. This CDR3 is CASSELTGVTEAFF. The CDR3 region has the DNA TGTGCCAGCAGTGAATTAACAGGGGTTACCGAAGCTTTCTTT.

In this sample, this clonotype turned up many times. This sequence joins TRBV7-8 and TRBJ1-2, with 8 bases lining up with TRBD1. The CDR3 is 16 residues long. Germline trimming cut 5 bases from V and 3 bases from J; bases unmatched to any gene: 11. CDR1 and CDR2 (germline): SGHVS, FQNEAQ. The CDR3 loop reads CASSPLPGQGDYGYTF. CDR3 in DNA: TGTGCCAGCAGCCCCCTCCCCGGACAGGGAGACTATGGCTACACCTTC.

The chain is built from TRBV4-3 and TRBJ2-3, with 7 bases matching TRBD2. With V trimmed by 2 bases and J by 3 bases, 8 bases remained unmatched. This CDR3 is built from 16 residues. Germline-derived CDR1 and CDR2 are LGHNA and YSLEER. The CDR3 nucleotides are TGCGCCAGCAGCCAAAAGGCTGAACTAGCGACAGATACGCAGTATTTT. This sequence encodes CASSQKAELATDTQYF.

The chain recombines TRBV19 with TRBJ2-3; perhaps TRBD1 as D (5 bases). V lost 7 bases and J lost 4, with 12 bases in between. Looked up from germline, CDR1 is LNHDA and CDR2 is SQIVND (reference sequence). The CDR3 spans 13 residues. CDR3 sequence: CASMTQGADTQYF. The CDR3 region has the DNA TGTGCCAGTATGACCCAGGGCGCAGATACGCAGTATTTT.

This clonotype was counted many times. The V call is TRBV24-1, the J call TRBJ2-1, with D perhaps being TRBD1 or TRBD2 (5 bases each). Germline V gives CDR1 KGHDR, CDR2 SFDVKD. The length of the CDR3 is 11 residues. Trimming removed 9 bases at V and 7 bases at J, with 9 bases between. The CDR3 DNA follows: TGTGCCACCGGGACCCGAAATGAGCAGTTCTTC. Translated, it gives CATGTRNEQFF.

This clonotype was counted between two and nine times. V and J are TRBV20-1 and TRBJ1-1; D unclear. CDR3 length equals 14 residues. Trimming cost V 3 bases and J 4 bases, with 15 bases left between them. Germline-derived CDR1 and CDR2 are DFQATT and SNEGSKA (reference sequence). The CDR3 sequence: CSASPIRDLTEAFF. The CDR3 nucleotides read TGCAGTGCTAGCCCCATACGGGATCTCACTGAAGCTTTCTTT.

This clonotype was detected only a few times. V is TRBV10-2 and J is TRBJ2-1, with D unresolved. This CDR3 is 15 amino acids long. Trimming shortened V by 0 bases and J by 6 bases, and 12 bases separated the two germline ends. Germline V gene sequence: CDR1 WSHSY, CDR2 SAAADI. CDR3 region: CASSESRFPGNEQFF. CDR3 in DNA: TGCGCCAGCAGTGAGTCGCGATTCCCCGGCAATGAGCAGTTCTTC.